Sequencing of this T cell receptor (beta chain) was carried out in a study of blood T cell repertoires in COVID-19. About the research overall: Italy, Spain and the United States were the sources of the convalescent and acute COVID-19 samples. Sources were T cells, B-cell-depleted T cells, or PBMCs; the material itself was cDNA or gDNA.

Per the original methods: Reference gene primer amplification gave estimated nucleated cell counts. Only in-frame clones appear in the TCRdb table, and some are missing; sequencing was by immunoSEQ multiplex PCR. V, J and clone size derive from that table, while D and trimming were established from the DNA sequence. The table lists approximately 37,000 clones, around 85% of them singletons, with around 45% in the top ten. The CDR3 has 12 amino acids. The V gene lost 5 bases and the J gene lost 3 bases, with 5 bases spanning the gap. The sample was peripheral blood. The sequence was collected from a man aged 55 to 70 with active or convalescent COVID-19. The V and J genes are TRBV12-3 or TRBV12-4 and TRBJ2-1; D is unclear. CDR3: CASSIYYNEQFF. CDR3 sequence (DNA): TGTGCCAGCAGTATTTACTACAATGAGCAGTTCTTC.